This TCR beta chain was sequenced in a study of T cell responses to AZD1222 COVID-19 vaccine. The CDR3 loop spans 12 amino acids. Germline CDR1 reads SGDLS; CDR2 reads YYNGEE. Deletions cut 0 bases from V and 4 bases from J, with 4 bases between. Only in-frame clones appear in the TCRdb table, and some are missing; sequencing was by immunoSEQ multiplex PCR. The table shows fewer than 150,000 clones, with just under 95% occurring only once. The sequence derives from an adult who received the AZD1222 COVID-19 vaccine. The material was peripheral blood, obtained 28 days after the second AZD1222 dose. The chain combines TRBV9 with TRBJ1-1; D call uncertain. The CDR3 DNA follows: TGTGCCAGCAGCGTAGATGGCACTGAAGCTTTCTTT. Protein sequence: CASSVDGTEAFF.